The sequence of this T cell receptor (beta chain) was determined in a study of T cells after posttransplantation cyclophosphamide. Study-wide findings and caveats: Recipient CMV seropositivity and CMV reactivation strongly tracked TRB clonality.

Clones were read by immunoSEQ multiplex PCR, and TCRdb kept only the in-frame ones, dropping some. This record lists some 46,000 clones, none seen once only, and the top ten clones contain roughly 2.1%. The CDR3 is made up of 15 amino acids. CDR1 is LNHDA, CDR2 SQIVND, per germline (reference sequence). With V trimmed by 3 bases and J by 3 bases, 5 bases remained unmatched. The sample holds many counts of this clone. Antigen unknown. The V call is TRBV19, the J call TRBJ1-3; 7 bases agree with TRBD1. The receptor's source is a man aged 40-49 years in good health, CMV-negative, and a related stem cell transplant donor. The material sequenced was PBMCs. This CDR3 reads CASSMAGGSGNTIYF. Here the CDR3 DNA reads TGTGCCAGTAGTATGGCAGGGGGAAGTGGAAACACCATATATTTT.